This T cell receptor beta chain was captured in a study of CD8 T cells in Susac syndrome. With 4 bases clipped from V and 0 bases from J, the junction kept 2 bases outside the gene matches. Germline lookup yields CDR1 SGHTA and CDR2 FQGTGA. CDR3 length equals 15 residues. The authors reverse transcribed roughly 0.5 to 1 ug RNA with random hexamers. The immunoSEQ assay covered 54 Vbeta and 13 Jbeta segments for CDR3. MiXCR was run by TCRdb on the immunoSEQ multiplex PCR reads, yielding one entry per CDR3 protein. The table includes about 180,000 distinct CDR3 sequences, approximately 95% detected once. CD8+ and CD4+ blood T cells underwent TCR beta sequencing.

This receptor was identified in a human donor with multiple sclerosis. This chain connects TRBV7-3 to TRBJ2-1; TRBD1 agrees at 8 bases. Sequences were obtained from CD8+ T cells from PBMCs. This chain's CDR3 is CASSWGTGSYNEQFF. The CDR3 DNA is TGTGCCAGCAGCTGGGGGACAGGCTCCTACAATGAGCAGTTCTTC.